The source of this TCR beta chain is a study of identical twins. Study conclusions and caveats: Out-of-frame sharing of TCR alpha in monozygotic twins was underestimated by models.

The V end was cut by 6 bases, the J end by 0 bases, with 12 bases between. The CDR3 consists of 14 residues. This clonotype has more than one count but fewer than ten. Antigen specificity is unknown. It was template switching that added a universal primer site, and there were unique molecular identifiers on the cDNA. TCRdb analysed the 5' RACE reads with MiXCR anew, one entry per CDR3 protein. The sample consists of about 470,000 distinct CDR3 sequences, less than 25% of them appearing once. The same data also went into a second study, on T cells expressing NK-cell markers.

The V gene is TRBV12-3 or TRBV12-4, the J gene TRBJ2-7; D call uncertain. The sample comprised CD4+ T cells sorted from blood. The sequence derives from a woman aged 18-35 years in good health. The CDR3 region has the DNA TGTGCCAGCAGACTGACCGTCTCCTCCTACGAGCAGTACTTC. This gives the protein CASRLTVSSYEQYF.